Below, 9 T cell receptor beta chains from the same sample are listed, as sequenced in a study of blood T cell repertoires in COVID-19. The data were produced by immunoSEQ multiplex PCR, yet TCRdb's version contains in-frame clones alone and is incomplete. The sample has 90,000 to 100,000 clones, 75% to 85% seen once. Sequencing was performed on peripheral blood. The receptor set was obtained from a man aged 60 to 69 with acute or convalescent COVID-19.

The chain links TRBV11-3 to TRBJ2-1, with 14 bases lining up with TRBD2. Germline V gives CDR1 SGHNT, CDR2 YENEEA. This CDR3 region has 17 residues. V dropped 3 bases and J dropped 8; count of bases not matched to a gene: 9. CDR3: CASSFRGTSGRKDEQFF. The CDR3 DNA sequence: TGTGCCAGCAGCTTTCGGGGGACTAGCGGGAGAAAAGATGAGCAGTTCTTC.

The chain carries TRBV11-3 and TRBJ1-2; D is ambiguous. The CDR3 totals 13 residues. V was pared by 5 bases and J by 4 bases, with 11 bases between. Germline V gene lookup returns CDR1 SGHNT and CDR2 YENEEA. The CDR3 here is CASSPFPGYGYTF. The CDR3 DNA reads as TGTGCCAGCAGCCCTTTCCCAGGCTATGGCTACACCTTC.

The V and J genes are TRBV19 and TRBJ2-5, with a weak D call TRBD2 (6 bases). The CDR3 loop spans 16 amino acids. Germline loops: CDR1 LNHDA, CDR2 SQIVND (reference sequence). V lost 5 bases and J 2 bases, leaving 18 bases between the germline ends. CDR3 DNA sequence: TGTGCCAGTAGTTTGTGGGGGGTTCCCCAACAAGAGACCCAGTACTTC. Translating gives CASSLWGVPQQETQYF.

V usage is TRBV9 and J usage is TRBJ2-3; 12 bases fit TRBD2. The CDR3 is 18 amino acids. Germline-derived CDR1 and CDR2 are SGDLS and YYNGEE. V dropped 0 bases and J dropped 7; count of bases not matched to a gene: 12. The CDR3 sequence: CASSVDASGGAASNTQYF. As DNA, the CDR3 is TGTGCCAGCAGCGTAGACGCTAGCGGGGGGGCCGCGTCAAATACGCAGTATTTT. Full variable domain (missing parts from reference TRBV9 and TRBJ2-3): DSGVTQTPKHLITATGQRVTLRCSPRSGDLSVYWYQQSLDQGLQFLIQYYNGEERAKGNILERFSAQQFPDLHSELNLSSLELGDSALYFCASSVDASGGAASNTQYFGPGTRLTVL.

This clone has a single count. The rearrangement uses TRBV6-5 and TRBJ2-3; TRBD2 agrees at 9 bases. Germline lookup yields CDR1 MNHEY and CDR2 SVGAGI. The CDR3 extends over 16 amino acids. J lost 9 bases, V lost 4 bases, and 14 bases had no gene match. DNA for the CDR3: TGTGCCAGCAGTTTTGGGCGGGAGGGCCTTTTTAGGACGCAGTATTTT. This encodes CASSFGREGLFRTQYF.

The rearrangement uses TRBV10-3 and TRBJ2-3; D remains ambiguous. From germline, CDR1 is ENHRY and CDR2 SYGVKD. V was cut by 4 bases and J by 5 bases, with 4 bases left in between. The CDR3 totals 11 residues. The CDR3 spells CAISVKDTQYF. CDR3 DNA: TGTGCCATCAGTGTAAAAGATACGCAGTATTTT.

As regards this clone: Different DNA sequences within this sample yield the same CDR3. The V gene is TRBV18, the J gene TRBJ2-7; TRBD1 matches 10 bases. V was clipped by 6 bases and J by 1 base; unmatched bases: 6. CDR1 and CDR2 (germline): KGHSH, LQKENI. This CDR3 is built from 15 residues. This CDR3 reads CASSEGTGESYEQYF. CDR3 nucleotides: TGTGCCAGCTCGGAAGGGACAGGGGAATCCTACGAGCAGTACTTC. Combining the CDR3 with reference TRBV18 and TRBJ2-7 gives the whole variable domain NAGVMQNPRHLVRRRGQEARLRCSPMKGHSHVYWYRQLPEEGLKFMVYLQKENIIDESGMPKERFSAEFPKEGPSILRIQQVVRGDSAAYFCASSEGTGESYEQYFGPGTRLTVT.

This clone was counted between two and nine times. The chain combines TRBV5-1 with TRBJ1-1, with 7 bases aligning to TRBD1. The CDR3 contains 14 residues. Per germline, CDR1 SGHRS and CDR2 YFSETQ. V dropped 2 bases and J dropped 5; count of bases not matched to a gene: 6. The CDR3 DNA is TGCGCCAGCAGCTTAAGACAGGGCCAGACTGAAGCTTTCTTT. Translation: CASSLRQGQTEAFF.

This clone qualifies as medium-sized (0.01 to 0.1%). This sequence joins TRBV5-4 and TRBJ2-7, with 9 bases identical to TRBD2. In germline, CDR1 is SGHNT, CDR2 YYREEE (reference sequence). The CDR3 length is 15 residues. V was pared by 4 bases and J by 6 bases, with 11 bases of the junction left unmatched. The CDR3 DNA is TGTGCCAGCAGCACGGGGACTAGCCGCTCCAGCGAGCAGTACGTC. This sequence encodes CASSTGTSRSSEQYV.